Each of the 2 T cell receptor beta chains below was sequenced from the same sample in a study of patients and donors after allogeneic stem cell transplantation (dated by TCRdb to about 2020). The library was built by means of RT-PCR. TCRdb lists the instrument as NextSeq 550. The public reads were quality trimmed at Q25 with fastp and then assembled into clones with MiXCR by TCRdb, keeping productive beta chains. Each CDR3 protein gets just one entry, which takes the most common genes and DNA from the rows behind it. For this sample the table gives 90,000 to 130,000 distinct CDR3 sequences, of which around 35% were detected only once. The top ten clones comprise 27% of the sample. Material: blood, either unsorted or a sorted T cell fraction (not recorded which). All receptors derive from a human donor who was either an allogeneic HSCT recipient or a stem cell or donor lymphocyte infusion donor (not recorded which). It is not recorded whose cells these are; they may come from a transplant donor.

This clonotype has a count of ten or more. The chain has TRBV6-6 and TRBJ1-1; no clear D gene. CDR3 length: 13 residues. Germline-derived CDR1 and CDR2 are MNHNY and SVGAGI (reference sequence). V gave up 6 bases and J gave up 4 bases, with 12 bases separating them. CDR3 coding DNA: TGTGCCAGCAGCCCGTTACAGATCACTGAAGCTTTCTTT. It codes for CASSPLQITEAFF.

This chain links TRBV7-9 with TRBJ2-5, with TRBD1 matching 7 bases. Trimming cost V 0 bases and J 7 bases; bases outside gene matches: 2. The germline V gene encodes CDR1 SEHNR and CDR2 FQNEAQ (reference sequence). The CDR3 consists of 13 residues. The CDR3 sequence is CASSLAGQATQYF. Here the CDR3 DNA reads TGTGCCAGCAGCTTAGCCGGACAGGCGACCCAGTACTTC.